This T cell receptor beta chain emerged from a study of shared clonotypes between healthy human individuals. Worth noting for this clone: Its cognate antigen is unknown.

Findings and limits, study-wide: Read depth was anticipated to influence clonotype sharing among donors.

Across several immunoSEQ plates, the genomic DNA of each subset was split evenly. The method was immunoSEQ multiplex PCR; TCRdb's version includes in-frame clones alone and lacks a portion of them. This sample has over a million clones, with roughly 96% found just once. This CDR3 is built from 14 residues. CDR1 and CDR2 from the germline V gene are MNHEY and SMNVEV (reference sequence). V lost 5 bases and J lost 9, with 17 bases in between. Sequences were obtained from naive CD4+ T cells sorted from blood. Subset reported: CD45RA+ positively selected. The chain combines TRBV27 with TRBJ2-1; D gene unclear. The sequence was obtained from a man between 25 and 39 years old in good health. CDR3 coding DNA: TGTGCCAGCAGTAACCTACCTATCTATACTGAGCAGTTCTTC. Its protein is CASSNLPIYTEQFF.